A single sample gave rise to the 8 T cell receptor beta chains below, sequenced in a study of blood T cell repertoires in COVID-19. Produced via immunoSEQ multiplex PCR; TCRdb's table is partial and in-frame only. The table lists tens of thousands of clones, about 90% of them singletons. Sequenced input: peripheral blood. These receptors were collected from a human donor in a cohort sampled during active COVID-19.

This clone has just one count. V and J are TRBV9 and TRBJ2-3; D may be TRBD2 (5 bases). Trimming stripped 3 bases from V and 0 bases from J, with 11 bases between. Germline-derived CDR1 and CDR2 are SGDLS and YYNGEE. The CDR3 is made up of 15 amino acids. The CDR3: CASSDGGRSTDTQYF. The CDR3 DNA reads as TGTGCCAGCAGCGACGGCGGGCGTAGCACAGATACGCAGTATTTT.

The chain recombines TRBV10-3 with TRBJ2-1, with 8 bases aligning to TRBD1. The germline gives CDR1 ENHRY, CDR2 SYGVKD. With 7 bases clipped from V and 3 bases from J, the junction kept 5 bases outside the gene matches. CDR3 length equals 14 residues. The CDR3 spells CAITSGQGYNEQFF. In nucleotides, the CDR3 is TGTGCCATCACATCAGGACAGGGCTACAATGAGCAGTTCTTC.

A single count supports this clone. The CDR3 sequence is CASSGQVISGNTIYF. The CDR3 coding sequence is TGTGCCAGCAGCGGACAGGTGATCTCTGGAAACACCATATATTTT. The chain joins TRBV9 to TRBJ1-3, with D possibly being TRBD1 (6 bases). Trimming left V 3 bases short and J 0 bases short, with 10 bases between. CDR3 length: 15 amino acids. Germline values: CDR1 SGDLS, CDR2 YYNGEE.

The DNA for the CDR3 is TGTGCCAGCAGTTCTCGTCGGGGAGGAGGAACCGGGGAGCTGTTTTTT. This translates into CASSSRRGGGTGELFF. This chain connects TRBV28 to TRBJ2-2, with D possibly being TRBD2 (6 bases). Deletions cut 4 bases from V and 5 bases from J, with 17 bases between. Per the germline V gene, CDR1 is MDHEN and CDR2 is SYDVKM. The CDR3 consists of 16 residues.

This clone has just one count. The chain joins TRBV5-1 to TRBJ2-1; 11 bases line up with TRBD1. The trim removed 3 bases at V and 8 bases at J, leaving 13 bases unmatched. In germline, CDR1 is SGHRS, CDR2 YFSETQ. The CDR3 extends over 17 amino acids. In DNA, the CDR3 is TGCGCCAGCAGCTACTTACGCCGGGACAGGGGGGCGGATGAGCAGTTCTTC. Translating it yields CASSYLRRDRGADEQFF. The variable domain in full, with the rest retrieved from reference TRBV5-1 and TRBJ2-1, is KAGVTQTPRYLIKTRGQQVTLSCSPISGHRSVSWYQQTPGQGLQFLFEYFSETQRNKGNFPGRFSGRQFSNSRSEMNVSTLELGDSALYLCASSYLRRDRGADEQFFGPGTRLTVL.

The CDR3 here is CASRPSRGSGYTF. Written as DNA, the CDR3 is TGTGCCAGCAGACCTTCCAGGGGGTCGGGCTACACCTTC. The gene calls are TRBV12-3 or TRBV12-4 and TRBJ1-2; TRBD1 matches 7 bases. The CDR3 runs to 13 residues. J gave up 8 bases and V 6 bases, and 9 bases lay outside the gene matches.

The genes are TRBV6-6 and TRBJ1-1; tentative D call: TRBD1 (5 bases). The CDR3 covers 18 residues. Germline assignment: CDR1 MNHNY and CDR2 SVGAGI (reference sequence). The germline V and J ends were trimmed by 5 bases and 0 bases, with 22 bases remaining between them. This CDR3 reads CASSRFVGRVGMNTEAFF. The CDR3 DNA reads as TGTGCCAGCAGTCGTTTCGTGGGGCGAGTAGGAATGAACACTGAAGCTTTCTTT.

This sequence joins TRBV30 and TRBJ1-6; no clear D gene. V lost 4 bases, J lost 6 bases, and 16 bases lay in between. CDR3 length equals 15 residues. CDR1 and CDR2 (germline): GTSNPN, SVGIG (reference sequence). The CDR3 DNA is TGTGCCTGGAACCCGGAAAGCGTGACTAATTCACCCCTCCACTTT. Its protein product is CAWNPESVTNSPLHF.